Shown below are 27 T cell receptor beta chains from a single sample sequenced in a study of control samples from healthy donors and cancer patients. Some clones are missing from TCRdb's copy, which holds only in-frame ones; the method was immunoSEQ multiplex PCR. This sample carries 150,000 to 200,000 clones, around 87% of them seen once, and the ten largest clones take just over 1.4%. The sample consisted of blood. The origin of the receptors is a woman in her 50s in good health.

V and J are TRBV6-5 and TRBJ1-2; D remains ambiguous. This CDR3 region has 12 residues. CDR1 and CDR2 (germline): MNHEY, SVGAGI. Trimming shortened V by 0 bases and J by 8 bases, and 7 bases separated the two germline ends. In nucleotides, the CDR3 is TGTGCCAGCAGTTACTCTGAGGGAGGCTACACCTTC. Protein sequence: CASSYSEGGYTF.

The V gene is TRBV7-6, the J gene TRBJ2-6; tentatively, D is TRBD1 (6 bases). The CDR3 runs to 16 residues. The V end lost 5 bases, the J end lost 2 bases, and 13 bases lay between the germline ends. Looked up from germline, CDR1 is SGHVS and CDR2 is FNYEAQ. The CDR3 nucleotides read TGTGCCAGCAGCCGCAACAGGGTACCTGGGGCCAACGTCCTGACTTTC. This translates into CASSRNRVPGANVLTF. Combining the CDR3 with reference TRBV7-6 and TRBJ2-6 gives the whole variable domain GAGVSQSPRYKVTKRGQDVALRCDPISGHVSLYWYRQALGQGPEFLTYFNYEAQQDKSGLPNDRFSAERPEGSISTLTIQRTEQRDSAMYRCASSRNRVPGANVLTFGAGSRLTVL.

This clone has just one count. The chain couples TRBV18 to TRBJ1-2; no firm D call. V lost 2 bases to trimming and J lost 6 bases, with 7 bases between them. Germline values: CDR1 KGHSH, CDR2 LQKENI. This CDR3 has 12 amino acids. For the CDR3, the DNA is TGTGCCAGCTCACCAAGCGGGGATGGCTACACCTTC. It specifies CASSPSGDGYTF.

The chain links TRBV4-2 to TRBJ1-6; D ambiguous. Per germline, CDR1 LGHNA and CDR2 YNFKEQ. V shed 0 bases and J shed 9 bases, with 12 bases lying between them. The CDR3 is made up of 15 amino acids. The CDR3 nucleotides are TGTGCCAGCAGCCAAGAGGTCGCGGAAATTTCACCCCTCCACTTT. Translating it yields CASSQEVAEISPLHF.

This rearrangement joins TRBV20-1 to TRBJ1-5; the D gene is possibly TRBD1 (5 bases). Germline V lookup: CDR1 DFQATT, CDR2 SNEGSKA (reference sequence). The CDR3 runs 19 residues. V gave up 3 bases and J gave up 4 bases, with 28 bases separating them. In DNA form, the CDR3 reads TGCAGTGCTAGTTATCAGGGCGGGGGACGGGAAGCTTTTAATCAGCCCCAGCATTTT. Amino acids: CSASYQGGGREAFNQPQHF.

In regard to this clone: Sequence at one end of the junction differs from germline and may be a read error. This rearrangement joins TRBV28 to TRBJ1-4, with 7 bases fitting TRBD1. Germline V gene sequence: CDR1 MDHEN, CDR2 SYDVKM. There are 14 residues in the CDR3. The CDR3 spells CVSNGGQSNEKLFF. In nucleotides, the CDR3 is TGTGTCAGCAATGGGGGACAGTCAAATGAAAAACTGTTTTTT. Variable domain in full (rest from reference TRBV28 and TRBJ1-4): DVKVTQSSRYLVKRTGEKVFLECVQDMDHENMFWYRQDPGLGLRLIYFSYDVKMKEKGDIPEGYSVSREKKERFSLILESASTNQTSMYLCVSNGGQSNEKLFFGSGTQLSVL.

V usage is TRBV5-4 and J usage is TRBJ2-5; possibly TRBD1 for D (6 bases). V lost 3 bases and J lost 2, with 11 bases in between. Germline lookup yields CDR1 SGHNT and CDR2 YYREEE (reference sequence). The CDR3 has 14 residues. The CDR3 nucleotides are TGTGCCAGCAGCTCCGGACAGAATCAAGAGACCCAGTACTTC. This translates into CASSSGQNQETQYF.

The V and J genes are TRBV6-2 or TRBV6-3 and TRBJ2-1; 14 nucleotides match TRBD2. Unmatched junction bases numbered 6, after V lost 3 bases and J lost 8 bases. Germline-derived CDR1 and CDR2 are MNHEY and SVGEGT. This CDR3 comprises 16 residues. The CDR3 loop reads CASSYAGTSGSYEQFF. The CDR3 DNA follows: TGTGCCAGCAGTTATGCCGGGACTAGCGGGAGTTATGAGCAGTTCTTC.

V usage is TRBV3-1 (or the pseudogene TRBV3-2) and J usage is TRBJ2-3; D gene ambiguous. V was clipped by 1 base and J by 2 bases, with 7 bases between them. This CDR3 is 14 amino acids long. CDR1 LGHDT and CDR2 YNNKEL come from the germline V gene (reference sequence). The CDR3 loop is CASSQGLVTDTQYF. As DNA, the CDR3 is TGTGCCAGCAGCCAAGGTCTAGTCACAGATACGCAGTATTTT.

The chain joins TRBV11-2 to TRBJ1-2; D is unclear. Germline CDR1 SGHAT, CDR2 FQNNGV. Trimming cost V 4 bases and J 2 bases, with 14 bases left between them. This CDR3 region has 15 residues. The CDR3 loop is CASSSPSQLNYGYTF. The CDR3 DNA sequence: TGTGCCAGCAGCTCCCCAAGTCAGCTAAACTATGGCTACACCTTC.

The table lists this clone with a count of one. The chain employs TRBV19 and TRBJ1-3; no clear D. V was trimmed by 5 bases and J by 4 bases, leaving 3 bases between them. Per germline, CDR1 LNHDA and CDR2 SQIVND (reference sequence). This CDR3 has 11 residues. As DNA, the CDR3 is TGTGCCAGTAGTCTCGGAAACACCATATATTTT. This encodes CASSLGNTIYF.

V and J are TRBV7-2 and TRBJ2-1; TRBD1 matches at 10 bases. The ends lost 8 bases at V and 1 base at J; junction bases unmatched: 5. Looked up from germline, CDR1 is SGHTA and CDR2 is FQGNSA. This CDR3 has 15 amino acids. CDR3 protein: CASCRDRGSYNEQFF. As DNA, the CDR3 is TGTGCCAGCTGTAGGGACAGGGGTTCCTACAATGAGCAGTTCTTC.

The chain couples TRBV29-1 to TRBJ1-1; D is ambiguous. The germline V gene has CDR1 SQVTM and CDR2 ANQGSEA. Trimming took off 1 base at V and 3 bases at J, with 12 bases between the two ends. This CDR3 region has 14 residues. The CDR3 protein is CSVEGGGRHTEAFF. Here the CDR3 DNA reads TGCAGCGTTGAAGGGGGAGGGCGGCACACTGAAGCTTTCTTT.

The CDR3 loop is CASSYALISGANVLTF. Written as DNA, the CDR3 is TGTGCCAGCAGTTATGCCCTCATCTCTGGGGCCAACGTCCTGACTTTC. V gene TRBV6-5 combines with J gene TRBJ2-6; no clear D. CDR3 length equals 16 residues. The germline V and J ends were trimmed by 3 bases and 0 bases, with 9 bases remaining between them. Germline V gene lookup returns CDR1 MNHEY and CDR2 SVGAGI.

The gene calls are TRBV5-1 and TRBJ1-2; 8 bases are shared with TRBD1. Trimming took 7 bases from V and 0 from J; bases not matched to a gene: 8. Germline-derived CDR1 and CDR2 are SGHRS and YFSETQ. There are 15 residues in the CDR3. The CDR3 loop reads CASGPGQEPNYGYTF. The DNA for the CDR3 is TGCGCCAGCGGACCGGGACAGGAACCTAACTATGGCTACACCTTC.

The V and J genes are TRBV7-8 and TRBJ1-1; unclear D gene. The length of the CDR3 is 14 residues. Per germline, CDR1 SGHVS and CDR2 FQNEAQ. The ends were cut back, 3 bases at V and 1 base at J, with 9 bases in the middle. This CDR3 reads CASSFAPGNTEAFF. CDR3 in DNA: TGTGCCAGCAGCTTCGCCCCAGGGAACACTGAAGCTTTCTTT.

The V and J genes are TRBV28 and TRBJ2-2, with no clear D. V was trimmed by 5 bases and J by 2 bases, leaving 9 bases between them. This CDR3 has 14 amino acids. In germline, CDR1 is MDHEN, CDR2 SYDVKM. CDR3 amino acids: CASSKGPNTGELFF. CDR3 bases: TGTGCCAGCAGTAAGGGCCCCAACACCGGGGAGCTGTTTTTT.

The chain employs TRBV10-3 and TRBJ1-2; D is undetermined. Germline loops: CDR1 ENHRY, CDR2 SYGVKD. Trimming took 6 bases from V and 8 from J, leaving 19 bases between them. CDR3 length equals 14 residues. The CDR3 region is CAIRRSGEIGGYTF. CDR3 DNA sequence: TGTGCCATCAGGCGGTCTGGAGAAATCGGGGGCTACACCTTC.

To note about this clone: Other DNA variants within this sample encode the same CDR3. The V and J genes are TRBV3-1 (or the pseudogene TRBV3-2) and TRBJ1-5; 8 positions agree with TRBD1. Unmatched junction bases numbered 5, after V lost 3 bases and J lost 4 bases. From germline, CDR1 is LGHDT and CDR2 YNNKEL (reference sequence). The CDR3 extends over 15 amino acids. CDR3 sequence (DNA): TGTGCCAGCAGCCAGGGGACAGGAAGGAATCAGCCCCAGCATTTT. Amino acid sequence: CASSQGTGRNQPQHF.

The chain's CDR3 is CASSPLRGMANEKLFF. Written as DNA, the CDR3 is TGTGCCAGCAGTCCTCTCAGGGGGATGGCTAATGAAAAACTGTTTTTT. This chain uses TRBV7-9 with TRBJ1-4, with 7 bases lining up with TRBD1. With 6 bases clipped from V and 3 bases from J, the junction kept 10 bases outside the gene matches. Germline V gene sequence: CDR1 SEHNR, CDR2 FQNEAQ (reference sequence). This CDR3 has 16 amino acids.

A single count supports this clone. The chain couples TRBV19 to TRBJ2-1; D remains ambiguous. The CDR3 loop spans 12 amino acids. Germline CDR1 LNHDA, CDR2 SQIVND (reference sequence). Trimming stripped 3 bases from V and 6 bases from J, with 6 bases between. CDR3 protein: CASSIVSNEQFF. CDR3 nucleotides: TGTGCCAGTAGTATTGTTAGCAATGAGCAGTTCTTC.

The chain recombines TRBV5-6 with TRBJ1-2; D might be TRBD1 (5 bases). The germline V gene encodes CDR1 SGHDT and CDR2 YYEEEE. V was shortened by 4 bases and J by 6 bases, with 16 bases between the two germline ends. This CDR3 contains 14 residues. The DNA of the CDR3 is TGTGCCAGCAGCCCATATGGCAGGGATGATGGCTACACCTTC. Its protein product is CASSPYGRDDGYTF. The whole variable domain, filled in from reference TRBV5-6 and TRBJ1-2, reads DAGVTQSPTHLIKTRGQQVTLRCSPKSGHDTVSWYQQALGQGPQFIFQYYEEEERQRGNFPDRFSGHQFPNYSSELNVNALLLGDSALYLCASSPYGRDDGYTFGSGTRLTVV.

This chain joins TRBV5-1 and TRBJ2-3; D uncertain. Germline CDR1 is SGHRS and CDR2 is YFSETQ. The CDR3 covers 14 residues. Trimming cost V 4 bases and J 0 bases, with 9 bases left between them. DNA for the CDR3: TGCGCCAGCAGCGATACGGCTAGCACAGATACGCAGTATTTT. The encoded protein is CASSDTASTDTQYF. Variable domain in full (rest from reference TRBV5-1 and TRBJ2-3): KAGVTQTPRYLIKTRGQQVTLSCSPISGHRSVSWYQQTPGQGLQFLFEYFSETQRNKGNFPGRFSGRQFSNSRSEMNVSTLELGDSALYLCASSDTASTDTQYFGPGTRLTVL.

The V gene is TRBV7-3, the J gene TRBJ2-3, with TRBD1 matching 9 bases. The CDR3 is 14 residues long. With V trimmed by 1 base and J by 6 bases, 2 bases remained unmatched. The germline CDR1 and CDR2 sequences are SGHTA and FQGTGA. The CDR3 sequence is CASSLIGQGDTQYF. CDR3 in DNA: TGTGCCAGCAGCTTAATTGGACAGGGGGATACGCAGTATTTT.

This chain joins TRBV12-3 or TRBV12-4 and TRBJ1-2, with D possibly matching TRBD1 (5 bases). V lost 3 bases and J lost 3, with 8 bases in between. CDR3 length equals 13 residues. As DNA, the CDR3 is TGTGCCAGCAGTTTTCAGGGTGACTATGGCTACACCTTC. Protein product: CASSFQGDYGYTF.

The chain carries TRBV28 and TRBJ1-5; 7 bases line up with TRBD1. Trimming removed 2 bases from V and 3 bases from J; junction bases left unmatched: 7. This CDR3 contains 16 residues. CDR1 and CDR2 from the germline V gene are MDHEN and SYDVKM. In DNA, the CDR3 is TGTGCCAGCAGTTTAATTGGGACAGTAGACAATCAGCCCCAGCATTTT. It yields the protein CASSLIGTVDNQPQHF.

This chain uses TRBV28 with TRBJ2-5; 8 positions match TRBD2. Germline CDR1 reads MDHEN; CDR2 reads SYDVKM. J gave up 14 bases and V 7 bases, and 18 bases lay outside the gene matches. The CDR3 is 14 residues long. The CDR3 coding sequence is TGTGCCAGCACCTTCAGGCCAGCGGGGGCGCACCCTTACTTC. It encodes CASTFRPAGAHPYF.